The rows below give T cell receptor beta chains drawn from one sample of a study of blood T cell repertoires in COVID-19. Here immunoSEQ multiplex PCR was the method, and the copy in TCRdb shows in-frame clones only, minus some. The sample lists about 220,000 clones, roughly 88% occurring once. Sequenced sample: peripheral blood. The receptors were sampled from a man aged 35 to 55 who had recovered from COVID-19. The CDR3 runs from the conserved cysteine through the conserved F or W. A D gene is named only where the DNA matches it firmly. Not all rows give a size; the values are once, few, many and, for expanded clones, a class.

DNA,CDR3,J,size,D,V
TGCGCCAGCAGCTTGGGCGGTTATTCAGAGACCCAGTACTTC,CASSLGGYSETQYF,TRBJ2-5,NA,NA,TRBV5-1
TGTGCCAGCAGCTTAGTATCGGGGGACGAGCAGTACTTC,CASSLVSGDEQYF,TRBJ2-7,NA,NA,TRBV7-8
TGTGCCAGCAGTCAGAGGACGCAGGGGACCCAGTACTTC,CASSQRTQGTQYF,TRBJ2-5,NA,NA,TRBV6-5
TGTGCCAGCTCACGGCAGGGACACTCTGGAAACACCATATATTTT,CASSRQGHSGNTIYF,TRBJ1-3,few,NA,TRBV18
TGCGCCAGCAGTGAATCACCATGGAGGGGACAGGTCAATCAGCCCCAGCATTTT,CASSESPWRGQVNQPQHF,TRBJ1-5,once,TRBD1,TRBV10-2
TGTGCCACCAGTGAGCAGGGCAATGAGCAGTTCTTC,CATSEQGNEQFF,TRBJ2-1,NA,NA,TRBV24-1
TGTGCCAGCAGCCCGCGGGTGGGAGATGAGCAGTTCTTC,CASSPRVGDEQFF,TRBJ2-1,once,NA,TRBV7-8
TGTGCCAGCAGCTTGGCAGGAGGGAGCAATCAGCCCCAGCATTTT,CASSLAGGSNQPQHF,TRBJ1-5,NA,NA,TRBV5-8
TGTGCCAGCAGCTTAGGACTAGCGGGATACAATGAGCAGTTCTTC,CASSLGLAGYNEQFF,TRBJ2-1,NA,TRBD2,TRBV7-6
TGTGCCAGCAGCTTAGCACGGGGGAACACTGAAGCTTTCTTT,CASSLARGNTEAFF,TRBJ1-1,NA,NA,TRBV11-3
TGCGCCAGCAGCCAAACCATAGCGGGGGGGGTGGAGACCCAGTACTTC,CASSQTIAGGVETQYF,TRBJ2-5,NA,TRBD2,TRBV4-3
TGTGCCAGCAGCTTAAAAGCCAGACTAACCACTTCACCCCTCCACTTT,CASSLKARLTTSPLHF,TRBJ1-6,NA,NA,TRBV7-2
TGTGCCAGCAGCTTAGACCGGGACACCTACGAGCAGTACTTC,CASSLDRDTYEQYF,TRBJ2-7,NA,NA,TRBV7-2
TGTGCCAGCAGCGTCGACAGGGGCCCTAACACTGAAGCTTTCTTT,CASSVDRGPNTEAFF,TRBJ1-1,NA,TRBD1,TRBV7-2
TGTGCCAGCACCCCCGGGACTAGCGGGAGTAGGACAGATACGCAGTATTTT,CASTPGTSGSRTDTQYF,TRBJ2-3,NA,TRBD2,TRBV9
TGTGCCAGTAGCAACTCACAGGGCTCCTACGAGCAGTACTTC,CASSNSQGSYEQYF,TRBJ2-7,few,NA,TRBV19
TGTCGATGGGGCGGAAGCACAGATACGCAGTATTTT,CRWGGSTDTQYF,TRBJ2-3,NA,NA,TRBV5-4
TGTGCCAGCAGCTTTGACAGGGGAGGTGGCTACACCTTC,CASSFDRGGGYTF,TRBJ1-2,NA,TRBD1,TRBV7-8
TGTGCCAGTCAGTCGGGAGGGAACTATGGCTACACCTTC,CASQSGGNYGYTF,TRBJ1-2,NA,NA,TRBV19
TGTGCCAGCTCAACCGGGACAGGGGGTTTGAATGGCTACACCTTC,CASSTGTGGLNGYTF,TRBJ1-2,NA,TRBD1,TRBV18
TGTGCCACCAGCAGCGACATTGGGAGGACGGCTGAGCAGTTCTTC,CATSSDIGRTAEQFF,TRBJ2-1,NA,NA,TRBV15
TGTGCCAGTAGTCAACAGGGGGCTTCTGAAGCTTTCTTT,CASSQQGASEAFF,TRBJ1-1,NA,TRBD1,TRBV19
TGTGCCAGCAGCCGTAGCGGGGGGGCCGGGGAGCTGTTTTTT,CASSRSGGAGELFF,TRBJ2-2,NA,TRBD2,TRBV5-5
TGTGCCAGCAGCTTTAGCTCCTATAATTCACCCCTCCACTTT,CASSFSSYNSPLHF,TRBJ1-6,NA,NA,TRBV11-3
TGTGCCAGCAGCTTAAACAGGGTAAGCACTGAAGCTTTCTTT,CASSLNRVSTEAFF,TRBJ1-1,NA,NA,TRBV11-2
TGTGCCAGCAGCGCACCGGGACAGGGATTAAACACCATATATTTT,CASSAPGQGLNTIYF,TRBJ1-3,NA,TRBD1,TRBV7-9
TGTGCCAGCAGCTTGGTTAAAAGACTCCGTATCACAGATACGCAGTATTTT,CASSLVKRLRITDTQYF,TRBJ2-3,NA,NA,TRBV5-8
TGTGCCAGCAGCTTGTACAGGACGGGAAACACCATATATTTT,CASSLYRTGNTIYF,TRBJ1-3,once,NA,TRBV11-2
TGTGCCTGGAGTGTCCCCAGGGATTACTACGAGCAGTACTTC,CAWSVPRDYYEQYF,TRBJ2-7,NA,NA,TRBV30
TGTGCCAGCAGTGTACGGGGACAGGGAAGCACAGATACGCAGTATTTT,CASSVRGQGSTDTQYF,TRBJ2-3,NA,TRBD1,TRBV2